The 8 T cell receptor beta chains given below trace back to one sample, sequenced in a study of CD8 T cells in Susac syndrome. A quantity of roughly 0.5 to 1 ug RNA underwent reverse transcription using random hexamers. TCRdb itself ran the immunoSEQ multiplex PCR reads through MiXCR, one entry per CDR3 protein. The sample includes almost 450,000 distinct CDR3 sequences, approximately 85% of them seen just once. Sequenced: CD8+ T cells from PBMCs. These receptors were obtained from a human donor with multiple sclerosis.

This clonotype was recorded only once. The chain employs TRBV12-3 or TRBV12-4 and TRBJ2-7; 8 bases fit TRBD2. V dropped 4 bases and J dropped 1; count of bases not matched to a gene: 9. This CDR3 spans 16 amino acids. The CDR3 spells CASSSISGIGSYEQYF. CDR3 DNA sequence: TGTGCCAGCAGTTCCATTAGCGGGATTGGGTCCTACGAGCAGTACTTC.

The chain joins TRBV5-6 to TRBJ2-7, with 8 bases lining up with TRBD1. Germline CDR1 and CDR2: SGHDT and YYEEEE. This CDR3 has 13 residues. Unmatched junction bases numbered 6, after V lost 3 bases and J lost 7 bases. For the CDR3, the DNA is TGTGCCAGCAGCTGGCCGGACAGGGATGAGCAGTACTTC. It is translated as CASSWPDRDEQYF.

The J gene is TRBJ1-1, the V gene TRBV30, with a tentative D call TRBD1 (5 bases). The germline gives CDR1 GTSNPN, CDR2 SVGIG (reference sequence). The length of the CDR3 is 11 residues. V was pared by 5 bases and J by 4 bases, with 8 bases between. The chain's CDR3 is CAWGDGTEAFF. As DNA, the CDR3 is TGTGCCTGGGGGGACGGCACTGAAGCTTTCTTT.

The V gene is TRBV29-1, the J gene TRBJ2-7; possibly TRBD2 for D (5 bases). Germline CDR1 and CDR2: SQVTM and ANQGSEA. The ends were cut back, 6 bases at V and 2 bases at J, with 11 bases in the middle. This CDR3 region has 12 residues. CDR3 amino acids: CSVIGETYEQYF. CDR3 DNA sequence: TGCAGCGTGATCGGGGAAACCTACGAGCAGTACTTC.

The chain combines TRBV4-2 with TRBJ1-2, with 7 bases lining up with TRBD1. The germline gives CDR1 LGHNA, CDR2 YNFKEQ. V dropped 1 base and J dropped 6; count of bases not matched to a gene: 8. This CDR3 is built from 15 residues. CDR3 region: CASSQVSMQGDGYTF. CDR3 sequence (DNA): TGTGCCAGCAGCCAAGTCAGCATGCAGGGGGATGGCTACACCTTC.

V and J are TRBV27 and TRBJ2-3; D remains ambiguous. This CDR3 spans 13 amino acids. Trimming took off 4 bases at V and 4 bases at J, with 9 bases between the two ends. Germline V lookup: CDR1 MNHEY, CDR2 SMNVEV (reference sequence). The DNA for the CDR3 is TGTGCCAGCAGTTACGCACTCGCAGATACGCAGTATTTT. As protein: CASSYALADTQYF.

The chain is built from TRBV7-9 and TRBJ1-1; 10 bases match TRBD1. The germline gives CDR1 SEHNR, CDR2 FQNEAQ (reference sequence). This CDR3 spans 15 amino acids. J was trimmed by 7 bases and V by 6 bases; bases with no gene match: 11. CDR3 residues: CASREPGTGDIEAFF. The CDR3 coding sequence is TGTGCCAGCAGAGAGCCCGGGACAGGGGATATTGAAGCTTTCTTT. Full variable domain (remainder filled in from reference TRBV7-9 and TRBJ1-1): DTGVSQNPRHKITKRGQNVTFRCDPISEHNRLYWYRQTLGQGPEFLTYFQNEAQLEKSRLLSDRFSAERPKGSFSTLEIQRTEQGDSAMYLCASREPGTGDIEAFFGQGTRLTVV.

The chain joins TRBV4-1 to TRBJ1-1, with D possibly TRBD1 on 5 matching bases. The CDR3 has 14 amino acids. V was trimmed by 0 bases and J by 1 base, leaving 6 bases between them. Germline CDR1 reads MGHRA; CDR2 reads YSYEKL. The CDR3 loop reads CASSQDQGNTEAFF. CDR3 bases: TGCGCCAGCAGCCAAGATCAGGGGAACACTGAAGCTTTCTTT.